The source of this T cell receptor beta chain is a study of blood T cell repertoires in COVID-19. About the study: In each case, the material was cDNA or gDNA derived from T cells, B-cell-depleted T cells, or PBMCs.

The repertoire was sequenced with immunoSEQ multiplex PCR; TCRdb's copy has only in-frame clones and lacks some. This table holds about 150,000 clones, over 75% found once. The ends were cut back, 2 bases at V and 0 bases at J, with 5 bases in the middle. CDR1 is KGHSH, CDR2 LQKENI, per germline. CDR3 length: 13 residues. Seattle patients were enrolled during active infection and followed longitudinally. This clone has a single count. This clonotype originated in a man in his sixties with COVID-19, enrolled during active disease. Sequenced sample: peripheral blood. This chain joins TRBV18 and TRBJ2-7; no reliable D call. The CDR3 spells CASSPFNSYEQYF. CDR3 DNA: TGTGCCAGCTCACCATTTAACTCCTACGAGCAGTACTTC.